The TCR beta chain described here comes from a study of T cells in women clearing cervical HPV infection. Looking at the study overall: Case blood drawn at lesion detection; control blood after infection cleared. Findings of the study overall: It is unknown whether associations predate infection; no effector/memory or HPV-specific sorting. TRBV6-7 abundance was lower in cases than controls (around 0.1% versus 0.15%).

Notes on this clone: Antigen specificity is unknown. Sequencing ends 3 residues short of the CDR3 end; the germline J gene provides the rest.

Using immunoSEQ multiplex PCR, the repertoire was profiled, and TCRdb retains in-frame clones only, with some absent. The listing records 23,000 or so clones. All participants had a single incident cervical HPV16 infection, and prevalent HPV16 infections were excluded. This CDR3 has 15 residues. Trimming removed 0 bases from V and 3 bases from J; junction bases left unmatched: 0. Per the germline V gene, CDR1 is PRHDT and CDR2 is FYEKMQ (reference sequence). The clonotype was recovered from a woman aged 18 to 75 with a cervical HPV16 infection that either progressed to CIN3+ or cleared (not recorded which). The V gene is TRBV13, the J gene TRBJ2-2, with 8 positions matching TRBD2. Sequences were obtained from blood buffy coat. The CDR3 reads CASSLGREDTGELFF. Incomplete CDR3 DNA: TGTGCCAGCAGCTTAGGGCGGGAGGACACCGGGGAG.